The 20 T cell receptor beta chains below all came from one sample that was sequenced in a study of immune characterization of retroperitoneal liposarcoma. TCRdb passed the PCR reads through MiXCR, listing each CDR3 protein once. The profile covers 4,000 to 6,500 distinct CDR3 sequences, with approximately 32% appearing a single time and around 27% taken by the ten largest. Sequencing input: tumor tissue. The receptors were gathered from a female donor with retroperitoneal liposarcoma.

This clonotype was recorded at least ten times. The chain joins TRBV29-1 to TRBJ2-1, with 7 bases lining up with TRBD1. This CDR3 region has 10 residues. J was trimmed by 13 bases and V by 5 bases; bases with no gene match: 5. Looked up from germline, CDR1 is SQVTM and CDR2 is ANQGSEA. CDR3 amino acids: CSVFRDRQFF. The CDR3 DNA follows: TGCAGCGTTTTCCGGGACAGACAGTTCTTC.

The chain is built from TRBV6-1 and TRBJ2-1; possibly TRBD1 for D (6 bases). TRBJ2-5 explains the end of the DNA better; the J call may be wrong. The CDR3 runs 14 residues. CDR1 is MNHNS and CDR2 is SASEGT in the germline V gene. In DNA, the CDR3 is TGTGCCAGCAGCTACGGTGGACAGCAAGAGACCCAGTACTTC. Residues: CASSYGGQQETQYF.

A few counts support this clonotype. The V call is TRBV6-1, the J call TRBJ2-1, with D perhaps assigned TRBD1 or TRBD2 (5 bases each). The DNA end lines up better with TRBJ2-5; the J call may be wrong. Germline CDR1 and CDR2: MNHNS and SASEGT. The CDR3 has 15 amino acids. This CDR3 is CASSDGTSRWETQYF. CDR3 nucleotides: TGTGCCAGCAGTGACGGGACGTCCCGGTGGGAGACCCAGTACTTC.

This clonotype has just one count. The rearrangement links TRBV29-1 to TRBJ2-1; D unresolved. The V gene lost 1 base and the J gene lost 0 bases, with 16 bases spanning the gap. The V gene's germline CDR1 is SQVTM and CDR2 ANQGSEA. This CDR3 comprises 17 residues. CDR3: CSVEGGIELDSYNEQFF. CDR3 nucleotides: TGCAGCGTTGAAGGTGGCATCGAGCTGGACTCCTACAATGAGCAGTTCTTC.

By share, this clonotype counts as large. The J gene is TRBJ2-2, the V gene TRBV6-1; TRBD2 is a possible D gene (6 bases). Germline CDR1 and CDR2: MNHNS and SASEGT. The CDR3 is made up of 14 amino acids. The V gene lost 7 bases and the J gene lost 2 bases, with 11 bases spanning the gap. Here the CDR3 DNA reads TGTGCCAGCATACGGGAGCAAAACACCGGGGAGCTGTTTTTT. This translates into CASIREQNTGELFF.

The chain links TRBV4-3 to TRBJ2-7; maybe TRBD2 (6 bases). The V and J ends lost 3 bases and 0 bases respectively, with 9 bases between them. CDR3 length: 14 amino acids. Per the germline V gene, CDR1 is LGHNA and CDR2 is YSLEER. Here the CDR3 reads CASSQTTSSYEQYF. Here the CDR3 DNA reads TGCGCCAGCAGCCAGACGACTAGCTCCTACGAGCAGTACTTC.

This clonotype was observed a few times. The chain is built from TRBV7-7 and TRBJ2-1; D gene ambiguous. The J call may be wrong; the DNA end is better matched by TRBJ2-7. CDR1 is SSHAT, CDR2 FNYEAQ, per germline (reference sequence). This CDR3 has 13 amino acids. In DNA form, the CDR3 reads TGTGCCAGCAGCCCCCTATCTGGCAGCGAGCAGTACTTC. Translated: CASSPLSGSEQYF.

V is TRBV6-1 and J is TRBJ2-5; 8 bases are shared with TRBD2. The J call is doubtful: the DNA matches TRBJ2-1 better. This CDR3 has 15 residues. Germline CDR1 is MNHNS and CDR2 is SASEGT. CDR3 nucleotide sequence: TGTGCCAGCAGGACTCCGGGGGGGGGGGGCGATGAGCAGTTCTTC. The encoded protein is CASRTPGGGGDEQFF.

The chain joins TRBV7-3 to TRBJ2-5, with D maybe TRBD2 (5 bases). The CDR3 is 13 residues long. Germline V gene lookup returns CDR1 SGHTA and CDR2 FQGTGA. V lost 2 bases and J lost 2, with 6 bases in between. The CDR3 protein is CASSLGGQETQYF. CDR3 nucleotides: TGTGCCAGCAGCTTAGGAGGACAAGAGACCCAGTACTTC.

This chain links TRBV27 with TRBJ1-6; 7 nucleotides align to TRBD1. This CDR3 has 16 residues. Germline V gene data show CDR1 as MNHEY and CDR2 as SMNVEV (reference sequence). Losses at the gene ends were 6 bases for V and 0 bases for J; bases not matched to a gene: 5. CDR3 loop: CASSDRVSSYNSPLHF. Written as DNA, the CDR3 is TGTGCCAGCAGCGACAGGGTGAGCTCCTATAATTCACCCCTCCACTTT.

This clonotype was counted between two and nine times. The CDR3 reads CASSLPGANEQFF. As DNA, the CDR3 is TGTGCCAGCAGCTTACCTGGGGCCAATGAGCAGTTCTTC. The rearrangement uses TRBV7-3 and TRBJ2-1; TRBD1 is a possible D gene (5 bases). The CDR3 contains 13 residues. V dropped 2 bases and J dropped 6 bases, with 8 bases sitting between them. CDR1 and CDR2 (germline): SGHTA, FQGTGA.

The J gene is TRBJ2-3, the V gene TRBV11-3; tentatively, D is TRBD1 (6 bases). This CDR3 has 17 residues. V was clipped by 5 bases and J by 3 bases, with 21 bases between them. CDR1 is SGHNT and CDR2 is YENEEA in the germline V gene. The CDR3 region is CASSPPLAGANTDTQYF. The CDR3 region has the DNA TGTGCCAGCAGCCCCCCCCTCGCAGGGGCAAATACAGATACGCAGTATTTT. Looking up the rest from reference TRBV11-3 and TRBJ2-3 gives the full variable domain: EAGVVQSPRYKIIEKKQPVAFWCNPISGHNTLYWYLQNLGQGPELLIRYENEEAVDDSQLPKDRFSAERLKGVDSTLKIQPAELGDSAVYLCASSPPLAGANTDTQYFGPGTRLTVL.

The gene calls are TRBV6-1 and TRBJ2-5, with a weak D call TRBD2 (5 bases). Deletions cut 0 bases from V and 11 bases from J, with 13 bases between. The CDR3 has 13 amino acids. From germline, CDR1 is MNHNS and CDR2 SASEGT. The CDR3 coding sequence is TGTGCCAGCAGTGAAGCGCTAGCCGGGGAGCAGTACTTC. This translates into CASSEALAGEQYF.

This clonotype came up a few times. This chain connects TRBV4-1 to TRBJ2-5, with TRBD2 identical over 8 bases. Germline V CDR1 and CDR2: MGHRA, YSYEKL. V was clipped by 4 bases and J by 4 bases; unmatched bases: 8. The CDR3 has 15 amino acids. For the CDR3, the DNA is TGCGCCAGCAGCCGAAGCGGGAGCACTGGAGAGACCCAGTACTTC. This translates into CASSRSGSTGETQYF.

This clonotype is large. This chain links TRBV11-3 with TRBJ2-5, with TRBD2 matching over 10 bases. Trimming at V came to 2 bases and at J to 4 bases, leaving 10 bases not matched to a gene. Per the germline V gene, CDR1 is SGHNT and CDR2 is YENEEA. This CDR3 region has 17 residues. The CDR3 protein is CASSLSRLAGAGETQYF. CDR3 sequence (DNA): TGTGCCAGCAGCTTATCTCGTCTAGCGGGAGCGGGAGAGACCCAGTACTTC. Filled out from reference TRBV11-3 and TRBJ2-5, the complete variable domain reads EAGVVQSPRYKIIEKKQPVAFWCNPISGHNTLYWYLQNLGQGPELLIRYENEEAVDDSQLPKDRFSAERLKGVDSTLKIQPAELGDSAVYLCASSLSRLAGAGETQYFGPGTRLLVL.

This clonotype rates as medium-sized. The rearrangement joins TRBV27 to TRBJ2-1; D might be TRBD1 (6 bases). The J call may be in error: the DNA end matches TRBJ2-7 better. Germline values: CDR1 MNHEY, CDR2 SMNVEV (reference sequence). The CDR3 runs to 15 residues. CDR3 nucleotide sequence: TGTGCCAGCATGGTCTCCAGGGGTGGTCTCAATGAGCAGTACTTC. It codes for CASMVSRGGLNEQYF.

As for this clonotype: The junction departs from the called germline gene at one end, perhaps through a read error. V and J are TRBV12-3 or TRBV12-4 and TRBJ2-1; D unresolved. The CDR3 contains 13 residues. The CDR3 nucleotides are TGTGCCAGCAGTTTTAACTTGGACCCCCCACTGTACTTC. This codes for CASSFNLDPPLYF.

The J gene is TRBJ2-7, the V gene TRBV6-1, with D possibly being TRBD1 or TRBD2 (5 bases each). Germline V gives CDR1 MNHNS, CDR2 SASEGT. This CDR3 has 14 amino acids. Trimming shortened V by 6 bases and J by 2 bases, and 14 bases separated the two germline ends. The CDR3 spells CASRHGTETYEQYF. CDR3 sequence (DNA): TGTGCCAGCAGGCATGGGACGGAAACCTACGAGCAGTACTTC.

The chain employs TRBV6-1 and TRBJ2-1; the D gene is possibly TRBD1 (6 bases). Judging by the DNA end, TRBJ2-5 fits better; the J call may be wrong. CDR1 MNHNS and CDR2 SASEGT come from the germline V gene. This CDR3 is 13 amino acids long. For the CDR3, the DNA is TGTGCCAGCAGCCCAGGGGTAGGCGAGACCCAGTACTTC. This encodes CASSPGVGETQYF.

This chain links TRBV6-1 with TRBJ2-5, with TRBD1 identical over 8 bases. V lost 4 bases to trimming and J lost 11 bases; unmatched junction nucleotides: 18. Germline loops: CDR1 MNHNS, CDR2 SASEGT. CDR3 length: 16 amino acids. The CDR3 DNA reads as TGTGCCAGCAGTGGTAGACAGGGGTTGCCCTACAATGAGCAGTACTTC. Its translation is CASSGRQGLPYNEQYF.